These T cell receptor beta chains were read from a single sample in a study of CD8+ T cells in alopecia areata. The repertoire was sequenced with immunoSEQ multiplex PCR; TCRdb's copy has only in-frame clones and lacks some. Of 200,000 or so clones detected, roughly 64% appear once; the ten largest clones hold more than 5.5%. Here the sequenced sample was CD4+ T cells sorted from blood, taken at week 24, from a patient treated with tofacitinib. These receptors were obtained from a human donor with alopecia areata. Each CDR3 is given with its conserved first and last residue. The D gene is left open where the match is weak.

CDR3 protein: CASSPRGDQANEQFF; V gene: TRBV7-9; D gene: TRBD2; CDR3 length: 15; J gene: TRBJ2-1
CDR3 protein: CASSYRGQETQYF; V gene: TRBV6-5; D gene: .; CDR3 length: 13; J gene: TRBJ2-5
CDR3 protein: CASSTGLAGYEQYF; V gene: TRBV5-1; D gene: TRBD2; CDR3 length: 14; J gene: TRBJ2-7
CDR3 protein: CASSFGDPIGYTF; V gene: TRBV7-9; D gene: .; CDR3 length: 13; J gene: TRBJ1-2
CDR3 protein: CASSPQGTNTGELFF; V gene: TRBV2; D gene: .; CDR3 length: 15; J gene: TRBJ2-2
CDR3 protein: CSVELRLAPDTQYF; V gene: TRBV29-1; D gene: TRBD2; CDR3 length: 14; J gene: TRBJ2-3
CDR3 protein: CATGRGQGNQPQHF; V gene: TRBV19; D gene: .; CDR3 length: 14; J gene: TRBJ1-5
CDR3 protein: CASTRWETQYF; V gene: TRBV25-1; D gene: .; CDR3 length: 11; J gene: TRBJ2-5
CDR3 protein: CASRGTGSGAGTQYF; V gene: TRBV28; D gene: .; CDR3 length: 15; J gene: TRBJ2-3
CDR3 protein: CASSQTGNGYTF; V gene: TRBV7-2; D gene: .; CDR3 length: 12; J gene: TRBJ1-2
CDR3 protein: CASSLVDGYEQYF; V gene: TRBV5-1; D gene: .; CDR3 length: 13; J gene: TRBJ2-7
CDR3 protein: CASSRGLDRGSYTF; V gene: TRBV6-5; D gene: TRBD1; CDR3 length: 14; J gene: TRBJ1-2
CDR3 protein: CATSRAPTGAGSYEQYF; V gene: TRBV15; D gene: TRBD1; CDR3 length: 17; J gene: TRBJ2-7
CDR3 protein: CASSPNRVGANVLTF; V gene: TRBV4-3; D gene: .; CDR3 length: 15; J gene: TRBJ2-6
CDR3 protein: CSVALGPTQETQYF; V gene: TRBV29-1; D gene: .; CDR3 length: 14; J gene: TRBJ2-5
CDR3 protein: CASSQDGLSHSADTQYF; V gene: TRBV4-1; D gene: .; CDR3 length: 17; J gene: TRBJ2-3
CDR3 protein: CASSSRLAGAETQYF; V gene: TRBV13; D gene: TRBD2; CDR3 length: 15; J gene: TRBJ2-5
CDR3 protein: CASNPPGQGWETQYF; V gene: TRBV28; D gene: .; CDR3 length: 15; J gene: TRBJ2-5
CDR3 protein: CASSQDVQGRGYGYTF; V gene: TRBV4-3; D gene: TRBD1; CDR3 length: 16; J gene: TRBJ1-2
CDR3 protein: CSVRGQGAEAFF; V gene: TRBV29-1; D gene: TRBD1; CDR3 length: 12; J gene: TRBJ1-1
CDR3 protein: CASSTGLVGTDTQYF; V gene: TRBV27; D gene: .; CDR3 length: 15; J gene: TRBJ2-3
CDR3 protein: CSVQTQRPGGYTF; V gene: TRBV29-1; D gene: .; CDR3 length: 13; J gene: TRBJ1-2
CDR3 protein: CATSRATDEQYF; V gene: TRBV15; D gene: .; CDR3 length: 12; J gene: TRBJ2-7
CDR3 protein: CASSLTGDTQYF; V gene: TRBV11-2; D gene: .; CDR3 length: 12; J gene: TRBJ2-3
CDR3 protein: CASSQSTDTQYF; V gene: TRBV4-2; D gene: .; CDR3 length: 12; J gene: TRBJ2-3
CDR3 protein: CASSPEWEHGYGYTF; V gene: TRBV18; D gene: .; CDR3 length: 15; J gene: TRBJ1-2
CDR3 protein: CASSQDGASFNEQFF; V gene: TRBV4-3; D gene: .; CDR3 length: 15; J gene: TRBJ2-1
CDR3 protein: CASSGDGNGAEAFF; V gene: TRBV19; D gene: .; CDR3 length: 14; J gene: TRBJ1-1
CDR3 protein: CAWSPFRWLRNEQFF; V gene: TRBV30; D gene: .; CDR3 length: 15; J gene: TRBJ2-1
CDR3 protein: CASSLGLGVLGGTQYF; V gene: TRBV27; D gene: .; CDR3 length: 16; J gene: TRBJ2-3
CDR3 protein: CASSFRRESGELFF; V gene: TRBV11-2; D gene: TRBD2; CDR3 length: 14; J gene: TRBJ2-2
CDR3 protein: CASLRGQGADGYTF; V gene: TRBV6-5; D gene: TRBD1; CDR3 length: 14; J gene: TRBJ1-2
CDR3 protein: CAWSGSYIYTF; V gene: TRBV30; D gene: .; CDR3 length: 11; J gene: TRBJ1-2
CDR3 protein: CASSQYSGDYNEQFF; V gene: TRBV5-1; D gene: TRBD2; CDR3 length: 15; J gene: TRBJ2-1
CDR3 protein: CASSQPRTSGREEQYF; V gene: TRBV27; D gene: TRBD2; CDR3 length: 16; J gene: TRBJ2-7
CDR3 protein: CATRPLGANYGYTF; V gene: TRBV28; D gene: .; CDR3 length: 14; J gene: TRBJ1-2
CDR3 protein: CASSEQGTGELFF; V gene: TRBV25-1; D gene: .; CDR3 length: 13; J gene: TRBJ2-2
CDR3 protein: CASSIRSSRGSGNTIYF; V gene: TRBV5-1; D gene: .; CDR3 length: 17; J gene: TRBJ1-3
CDR3 protein: CASTAFPLGANVLTF; V gene: TRBV27; D gene: .; CDR3 length: 15; J gene: TRBJ2-6
CDR3 protein: CASSGSGREQETQYF; V gene: TRBV2; D gene: TRBD2; CDR3 length: 15; J gene: TRBJ2-5
CDR3 protein: CASSVASQGYAFF; V gene: TRBV9; D gene: .; CDR3 length: 13; J gene: TRBJ1-1
CDR3 protein: CASSGPPPGDTEAFF; V gene: TRBV28; D gene: .; CDR3 length: 15; J gene: TRBJ1-1
CDR3 protein: CASSLTSGGAETQYF; V gene: TRBV5-6; D gene: TRBD2; CDR3 length: 15; J gene: TRBJ2-5
CDR3 protein: CAISASTTLNYGYTF; V gene: TRBV10-3; D gene: .; CDR3 length: 15; J gene: TRBJ1-2
CDR3 protein: CAWSEFGVGETQYF; V gene: TRBV30; D gene: .; CDR3 length: 14; J gene: TRBJ2-5
CDR3 protein: CASSFHVGTGLAGVKEQYF; V gene: TRBV7-2; D gene: TRBD2; CDR3 length: 19; J gene: TRBJ2-7
CDR3 protein: CASNSGTGHNEQFF; V gene: TRBV9; D gene: TRBD1; CDR3 length: 14; J gene: TRBJ2-1
CDR3 protein: CASSSTRNTEAFF; V gene: TRBV18; D gene: .; CDR3 length: 13; J gene: TRBJ1-1
CDR3 protein: CASSVATRAGEETQYF; V gene: TRBV9; D gene: TRBD2; CDR3 length: 16; J gene: TRBJ2-5
CDR3 protein: CASSQDGGRVTGYTF; V gene: TRBV14; D gene: .; CDR3 length: 15; J gene: TRBJ1-2
CDR3 protein: CASSQSSGSYNEQFF; V gene: TRBV23-1; D gene: .; CDR3 length: 15; J gene: TRBJ2-1
CDR3 protein: CASCPRALVGGGKLFF; V gene: TRBV7-2; D gene: .; CDR3 length: 16; J gene: TRBJ1-4
CDR3 protein: CAISSDGSNEKLFF; V gene: TRBV10-3; D gene: .; CDR3 length: 14; J gene: TRBJ1-4
CDR3 protein: CASSERVRTDTQYF; V gene: TRBV9; D gene: .; CDR3 length: 14; J gene: TRBJ2-3
CDR3 protein: CASSQAPRGPYEQYF; V gene: TRBV4-1; D gene: TRBD1; CDR3 length: 15; J gene: TRBJ2-7